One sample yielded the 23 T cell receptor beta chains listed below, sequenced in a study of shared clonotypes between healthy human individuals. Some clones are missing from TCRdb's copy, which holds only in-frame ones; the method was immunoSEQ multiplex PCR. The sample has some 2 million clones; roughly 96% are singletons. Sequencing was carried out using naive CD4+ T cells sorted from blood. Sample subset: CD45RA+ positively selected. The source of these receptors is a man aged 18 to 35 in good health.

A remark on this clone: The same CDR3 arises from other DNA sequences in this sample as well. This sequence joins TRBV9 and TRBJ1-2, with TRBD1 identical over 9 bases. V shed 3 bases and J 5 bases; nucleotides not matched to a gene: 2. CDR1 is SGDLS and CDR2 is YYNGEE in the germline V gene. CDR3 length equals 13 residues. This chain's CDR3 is CASSEGQGYGYTF. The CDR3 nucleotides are TGTGCCAGCAGCGAGGGACAGGGTTATGGCTACACCTTC.

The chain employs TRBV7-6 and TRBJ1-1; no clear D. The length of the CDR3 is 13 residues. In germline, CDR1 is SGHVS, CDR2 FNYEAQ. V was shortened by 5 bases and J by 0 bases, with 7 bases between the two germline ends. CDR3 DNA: TGTGCCAGCAGCGCTTATTTGAACACTGAAGCTTTCTTT. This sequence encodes CASSAYLNTEAFF. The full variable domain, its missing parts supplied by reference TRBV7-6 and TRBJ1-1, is GAGVSQSPRYKVTKRGQDVALRCDPISGHVSLYWYRQALGQGPEFLTYFNYEAQQDKSGLPNDRFSAERPEGSISTLTIQRTEQRDSAMYRCASSAYLNTEAFFGQGTRLTVV.

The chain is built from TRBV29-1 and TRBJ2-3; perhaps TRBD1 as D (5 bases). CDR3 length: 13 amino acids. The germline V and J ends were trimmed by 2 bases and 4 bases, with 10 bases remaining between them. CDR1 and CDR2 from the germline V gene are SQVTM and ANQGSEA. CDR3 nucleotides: TGCAGCGTTGAACCAGGGTCCGCAGATACGCAGTATTTT. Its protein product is CSVEPGSADTQYF.

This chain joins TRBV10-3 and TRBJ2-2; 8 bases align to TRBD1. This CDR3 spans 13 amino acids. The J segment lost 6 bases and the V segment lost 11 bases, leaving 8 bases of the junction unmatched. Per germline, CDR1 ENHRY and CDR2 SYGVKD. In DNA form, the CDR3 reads TGTGCCGCGCTATCGACAGGGGCCGGGGAGCTGTTTTTT. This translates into CAALSTGAGELFF.

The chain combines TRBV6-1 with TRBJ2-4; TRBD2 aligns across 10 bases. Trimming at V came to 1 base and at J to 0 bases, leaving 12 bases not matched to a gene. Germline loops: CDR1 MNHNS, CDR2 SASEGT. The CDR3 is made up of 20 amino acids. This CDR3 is CASSEVASGGGKIAKNIQYF. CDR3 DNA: TGTGCCAGCAGTGAAGTTGCCAGCGGGGGGGGAAAGATAGCCAAAAACATTCAGTACTTC.

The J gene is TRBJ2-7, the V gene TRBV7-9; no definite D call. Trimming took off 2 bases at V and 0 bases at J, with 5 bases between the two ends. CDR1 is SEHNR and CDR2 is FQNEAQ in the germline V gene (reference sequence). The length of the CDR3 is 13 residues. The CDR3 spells CASSLRLSYEQYF. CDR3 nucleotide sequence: TGTGCCAGCAGCTTACGACTCTCCTACGAGCAGTACTTC.

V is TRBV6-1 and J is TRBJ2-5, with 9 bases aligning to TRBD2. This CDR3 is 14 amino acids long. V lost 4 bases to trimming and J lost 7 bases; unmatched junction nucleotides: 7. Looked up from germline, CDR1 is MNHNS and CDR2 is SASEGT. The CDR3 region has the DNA TGTGCCAGCAGTGTCAAGCGGGAGGTGGGGACCCAGTACTTC. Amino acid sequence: CASSVKREVGTQYF.

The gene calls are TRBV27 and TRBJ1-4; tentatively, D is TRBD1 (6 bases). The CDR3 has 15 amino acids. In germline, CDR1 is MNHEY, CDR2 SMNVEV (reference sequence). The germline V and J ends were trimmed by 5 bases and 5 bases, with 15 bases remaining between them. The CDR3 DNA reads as TGTGCCAGCAGTCTCGGACAGTCACGCAATGAAAAACTGTTTTTT. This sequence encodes CASSLGQSRNEKLFF.

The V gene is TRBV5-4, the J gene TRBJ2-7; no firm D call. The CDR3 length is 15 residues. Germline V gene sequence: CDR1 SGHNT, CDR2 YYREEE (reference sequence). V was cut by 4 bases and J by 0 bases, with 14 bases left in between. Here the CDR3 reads CASSTTPMISYEQYF. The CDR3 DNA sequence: TGTGCCAGCAGCACCACACCTATGATCTCCTACGAGCAGTACTTC.

The CDR3 loop is CASIPGQVNQPQHF. The CDR3 DNA reads TGTGCCAGCATCCCCGGACAGGTCAATCAGCCCCAGCATTTT. The chain joins TRBV6-1 to TRBJ1-5; TRBD1 matches at 7 bases. Germline V gene lookup returns CDR1 MNHNS and CDR2 SASEGT. V lost 7 bases, J lost 3 bases, and 6 bases stayed unmatched. This CDR3 is built from 14 residues.

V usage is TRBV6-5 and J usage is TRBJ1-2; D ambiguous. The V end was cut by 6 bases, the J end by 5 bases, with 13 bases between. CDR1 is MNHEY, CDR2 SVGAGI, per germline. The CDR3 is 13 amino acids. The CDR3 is CASRVHAQYGYTF. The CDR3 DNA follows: TGTGCCAGCAGGGTTCACGCTCAGTATGGCTACACCTTC.

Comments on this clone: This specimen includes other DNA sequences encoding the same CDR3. The CDR3 bases are TGTGCCAGCTCACCCCTAGGGTCCTACGAGCAGTACTTC. The encoded protein is CASSPLGSYEQYF. The chain has TRBV18 and TRBJ2-7, with D uncertain. Trimming stripped 3 bases from V and 1 base from J, with 7 bases between. The CDR3 has 13 residues. Germline assignment: CDR1 KGHSH and CDR2 LQKENI.

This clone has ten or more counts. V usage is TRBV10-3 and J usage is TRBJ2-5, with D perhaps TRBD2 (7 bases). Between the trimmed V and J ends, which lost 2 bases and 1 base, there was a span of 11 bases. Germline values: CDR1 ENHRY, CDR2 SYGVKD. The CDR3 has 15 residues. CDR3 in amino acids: CAISEGGGPQETQYF. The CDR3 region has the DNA TGTGCCATCAGTGAGGGCGGGGGCCCCCAAGAGACCCAGTACTTC.

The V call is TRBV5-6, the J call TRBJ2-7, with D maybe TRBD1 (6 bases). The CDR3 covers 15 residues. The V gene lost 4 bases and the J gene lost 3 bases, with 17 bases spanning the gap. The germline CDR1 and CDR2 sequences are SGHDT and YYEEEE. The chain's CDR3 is CASSRRQVVIYEQYF. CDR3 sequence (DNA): TGTGCCAGCAGCCGTCGACAGGTAGTAATCTACGAGCAGTACTTC.

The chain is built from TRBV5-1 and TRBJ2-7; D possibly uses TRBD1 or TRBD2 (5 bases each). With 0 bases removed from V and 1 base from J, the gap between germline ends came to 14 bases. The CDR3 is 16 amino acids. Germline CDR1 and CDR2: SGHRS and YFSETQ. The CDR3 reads CASSLGGAEISYEQYF. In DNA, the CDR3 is TGCGCCAGCAGCTTGGGAGGGGCGGAGATATCCTACGAGCAGTACTTC.

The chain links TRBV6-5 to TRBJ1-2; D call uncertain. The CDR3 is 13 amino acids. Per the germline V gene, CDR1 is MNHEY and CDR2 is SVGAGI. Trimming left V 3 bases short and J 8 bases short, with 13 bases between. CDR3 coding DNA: TGTGCCAGCAGTTATACTCAGAAAGGCGGCTACACCTTC. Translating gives CASSYTQKGGYTF.

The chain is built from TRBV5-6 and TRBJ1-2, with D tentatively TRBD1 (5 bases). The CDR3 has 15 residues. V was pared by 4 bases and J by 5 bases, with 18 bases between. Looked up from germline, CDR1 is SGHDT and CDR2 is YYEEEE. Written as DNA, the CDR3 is TGTGCCAGCAGCCCGCTTGGATCCGGGGCTTATGGCTACACCTTC. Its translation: CASSPLGSGAYGYTF.

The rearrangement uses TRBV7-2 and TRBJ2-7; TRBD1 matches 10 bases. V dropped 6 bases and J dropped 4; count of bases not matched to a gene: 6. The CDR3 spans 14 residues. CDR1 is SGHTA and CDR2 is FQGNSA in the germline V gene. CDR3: CASRRTGGGYEQYF. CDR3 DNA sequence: TGTGCCAGCAGACGGACAGGGGGAGGGTACGAGCAGTACTTC.

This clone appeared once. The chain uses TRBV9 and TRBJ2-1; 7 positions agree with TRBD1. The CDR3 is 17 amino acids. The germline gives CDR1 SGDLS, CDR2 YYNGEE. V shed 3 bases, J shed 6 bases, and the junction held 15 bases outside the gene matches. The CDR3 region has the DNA TGTGCCAGCAGCGCCCTCCATCCGGGACAGTTGGGCAATGAGCAGTTCTTC. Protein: CASSALHPGQLGNEQFF.

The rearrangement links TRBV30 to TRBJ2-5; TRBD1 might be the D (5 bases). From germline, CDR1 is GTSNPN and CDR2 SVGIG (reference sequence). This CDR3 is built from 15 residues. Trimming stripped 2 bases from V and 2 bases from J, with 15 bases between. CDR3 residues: CAWSTGQGEQETQYF. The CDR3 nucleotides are TGTGCCTGGAGTACCGGGCAGGGCGAACAAGAGACCCAGTACTTC. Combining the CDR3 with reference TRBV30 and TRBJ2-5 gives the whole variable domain SQTIHQWPATLVQPVGSPLSLECTVEGTSNPNLYWYRQAAGRGLQLLFYSVGIGQISSEVPQNLSASRPQDRQFILSSKKLLLSDSGFYLCAWSTGQGEQETQYFGPGTRLLVL.

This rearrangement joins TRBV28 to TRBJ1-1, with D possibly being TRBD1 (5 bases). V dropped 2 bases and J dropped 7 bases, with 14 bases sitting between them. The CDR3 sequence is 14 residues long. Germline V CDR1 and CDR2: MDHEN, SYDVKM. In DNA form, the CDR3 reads TGTGCCAGCAGTTTAAATCAGGGAAGGGGTGAAGCTTTCTTT. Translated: CASSLNQGRGEAFF.

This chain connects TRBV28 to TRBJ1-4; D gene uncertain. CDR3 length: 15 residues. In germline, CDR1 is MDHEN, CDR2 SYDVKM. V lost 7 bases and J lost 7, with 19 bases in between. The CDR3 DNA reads TGTGCCAGCAATGATCGTGGCCCGGCAGGTGAAAAACTGTTTTTT. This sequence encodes CASNDRGPAGEKLFF. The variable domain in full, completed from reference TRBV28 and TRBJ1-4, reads DVKVTQSSRYLVKRTGEKVFLECVQDMDHENMFWYRQDPGLGLRLIYFSYDVKMKEKGDIPEGYSVSREKKERFSLILESASTNQTSMYLCASNDRGPAGEKLFFGSGTQLSVL.

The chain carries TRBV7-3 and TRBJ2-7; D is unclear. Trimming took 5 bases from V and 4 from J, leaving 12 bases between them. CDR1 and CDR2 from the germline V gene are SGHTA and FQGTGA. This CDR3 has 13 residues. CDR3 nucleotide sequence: TGTGCCAGCAGCGCTAAAGTCGGATACGAGCAGTACTTC. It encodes CASSAKVGYEQYF.